The 8 T cell receptor beta chains below all came from one sample that was sequenced in a study of human T cells and chemical hapten exposure. The study extracted total RNA from unfractionated whole blood. Library construction involved attaching unique molecular identifiers to individual cDNA molecules, which allowed quantitative, reproducible TCR counting. TCRdb re-called the reads with MiXCR, one entry per CDR3 protein. The table includes 95,000 to 150,000 distinct CDR3 sequences, about 8.9% detected once. The source material was whole blood. The origin of the receptors is a human donor in good health. Some clones in this sample may be carry-over from other donors' samples.

A few counts support this clonotype. The chain employs TRBV6-6 and TRBJ1-2; the D gene is possibly TRBD1 (5 bases). The CDR3 loop spans 12 amino acids. Deletions cut 7 bases from V and 9 bases from J, with 15 bases between. Germline assignment: CDR1 MNHNY and CDR2 SVGAGI (reference sequence). The CDR3 loop is CASTQGQGSYTF. In DNA, the CDR3 is TGTGCCAGCACCCAGGGCCAGGGAAGCTACACCTTC.

This clonotype showed up many times. The chain carries TRBV3-1 and TRBJ1-5; D perhaps matches TRBD1 (6 bases). Germline CDR1 reads LGHDT; CDR2 reads YNNKEL (reference sequence). Trimming took off 0 bases at V and 14 bases at J, with 11 bases between the two ends. The CDR3 is 12 residues long. CDR3 residues: CASSQEPGAKHF. Here the CDR3 DNA reads TGTGCCAGCAGCCAAGAACCGGGGGCAAAGCATTTT.

Ten or more counts support this clonotype. The rearrangement uses TRBV6-9 and TRBJ1-1; D is ambiguous. V was trimmed by 5 bases and J by 1 base, leaving 11 bases between them. CDR1 and CDR2 from the germline V gene are MNHGY and SVAAGI. This CDR3 has 14 amino acids. CDR3 amino acids: CASSHFRRNTEAFF. DNA for the CDR3: TGTGCCAGCAGTCACTTTAGGAGGAACACTGAAGCTTTCTTT.

This clonotype was observed at least ten times. The rearrangement links TRBV30 to TRBJ2-7, with no clear D. V was clipped by 0 bases and J by 5 bases, with 5 bases between them. The germline CDR1 and CDR2 sequences are GTSNPN and SVGIG (reference sequence). This CDR3 contains 11 residues. CDR3 DNA: TGTGCCTGGAGTGTAGCCCACGAGCAGTACTTC. Protein product: CAWSVAHEQYF. Using reference TRBV30 and TRBJ2-7 for the parts outside the CDR3, the full variable domain is SQTIHQWPATLVQPVGSPLSLECTVEGTSNPNLYWYRQAAGRGLQLLFYSVGIGQISSEVPQNLSASRPQDRQFILSSKKLLLSDSGFYLCAWSVAHEQYFGPGTRLTVT.

The V gene is TRBV7-3, the J gene TRBJ2-4, with 9 bases lining up with TRBD1. This CDR3 is 16 amino acids long. V shed 2 bases and J 8 bases; nucleotides not matched to a gene: 10. Per the germline V gene, CDR1 is SGHTA and CDR2 is FQGTGA. DNA of the CDR3: TGTGCCAGCAGCTTAGCGGGACAGGGAGGTCGGGACATTCAGTACTTC. Protein product: CASSLAGQGGRDIQYF.

This clonotype has a count of ten or more. CDR3 residues: CASSQENRGRAFF. The CDR3 nucleotides read TGTGCCAGCAGCCAGGAAAACAGGGGGCGTGCTTTCTTT. V gene TRBV14 combines with J gene TRBJ1-1; 9 nucleotides align to TRBD1. The CDR3 extends over 13 amino acids. Germline V CDR1 and CDR2: SGHDN, FVKESK. Unmatched junction bases numbered 7, after V lost 3 bases and J lost 11 bases.

The chain is built from TRBV6-5 and TRBJ2-7; D not resolved. CDR1 is MNHEY, CDR2 SVGAGI, per germline. The V gene lost 2 bases and the J gene lost 0 bases, with 17 bases spanning the gap. CDR3 length equals 17 residues. CDR3 sequence reads: CASSYLGRPLSSYEQYF. The DNA for the CDR3 is TGTGCCAGCAGTTACCTAGGACGGCCTTTAAGCTCCTACGAGCAGTACTTC.

This clonotype occurred a few times. The chain combines TRBV6-5 with TRBJ2-7; D is perhaps TRBD2 (6 bases). The ends were cut back, 5 bases at V and 0 bases at J, with 14 bases in the middle. The germline CDR1 and CDR2 sequences are MNHEY and SVGAGI. This CDR3 spans 15 amino acids. In DNA, the CDR3 is TGTGCCAGCAGTCCCCGGGACGGGAGCTCCTACGAGCAGTACTTC. It yields the protein CASSPRDGSSYEQYF.